Listed below are T cell receptor beta chains from one sample, sequenced in a study of cytomegalovirus exposure and HLA in healthy donors. This table comes from immunoSEQ multiplex PCR, and its TCRdb copy is limited to in-frame clones, with some not included. Of some 80,000 clones listed, about four fifths are singletons. Input material: PBMCs. The receptor source for this set is a man between 18 and 29 years old in good health and CMV-seropositive. Each CDR3 is given with its conserved first and last residue. A D gene is named only where the DNA matches it firmly. Only part of the rows carry a size: once, few, many, or a class if the clone is expanded.

D gene,clone size,V gene,J gene,CDR3 protein,CDR3 DNA
.,.,TRBV4-1,TRBJ2-3,CASSQVGANTQYF,TGCGCCAGCAGCCAAGTGGGGGCAAATACGCAGTATTTT
TRBD2,.,TRBV18,TRBJ2-7,CASSWAGEKSYEQYF,TGTGCCAGCTCTTGGGCGGGAGAAAAGTCCTACGAGCAGTACTTC
TRBD2,.,TRBV10-2,TRBJ2-2,CASLSGLVAGELFF,TGCGCCAGCCTCTCGGGACTAGTCGCCGGGGAGCTGTTTTTT
TRBD1,.,TRBV19,TRBJ1-1,CASSMHRGQAFF,TGTGCCAGTAGTATGCACAGGGGGCAAGCTTTCTTT
TRBD2,.,TRBV29-1,TRBJ2-3,CSGLAPTDTQYF,TGCAGCGGACTAGCCCCCACAGATACGCAGTATTTT
TRBD2,.,TRBV15,TRBJ2-1,CATSLAGGSREQFF,TGTGCCACCAGCCTAGCGGGAGGCTCCAGGGAGCAGTTCTTC
TRBD2,.,TRBV11-2,TRBJ2-3,CASSLDLGGRAADTQYF,TGTGCCAGCAGCTTAGACCTTGGTGGGAGGGCCGCAGATACGCAGTATTTT
.,.,TRBV6-1,TRBJ1-3,CATRGGNTIYF,TGTGCCACCCGAGGTGGAAACACCATATATTTT
TRBD2,.,TRBV7-2,TRBJ2-5,CASSSTGLVGETQYF,TGTGCCAGCAGCTCAACCGGACTAGTAGGAGAGACCCAGTACTTC
.,.,TRBV9,TRBJ2-3,CASSVSGMDTQYF,TGTGCCAGCAGCGTTTCAGGGATGGATACGCAGTATTTT
.,.,TRBV28,TRBJ1-2,CASSSLITGYTF,TGTGCCAGCAGTTCCTTAATCACAGGCTACACCTTC
TRBD2,.,TRBV27,TRBJ2-1,CAGGTSGNNEQFF,TGTGCCGGTGGGACTAGCGGAAACAATGAGCAGTTCTTC
.,.,TRBV29-1,TRBJ1-4,CSVRMAGEKLFF,TGCAGCGTTAGGATGGCGGGGGAAAAACTGTTTTTT
.,.,TRBV10-2,TRBJ1-5,CASSDGIQPQHF,TGCGCCAGCAGTGACGGGATTCAGCCCCAGCATTTT
TRBD1,.,TRBV6-1,TRBJ1-5,CASENRGSRNQPQHF,TGTGCCAGTGAAAACAGGGGCTCACGCAATCAGCCCCAGCATTTT
.,.,TRBV20-1,TRBJ2-3,CSAQRGDTQYF,TGCAGTGCTCAAAGGGGGGATACGCAGTATTTT
.,.,TRBV19,TRBJ1-1,CASSVRESEAFF,TGTGCCAGTAGTGTCCGGGAGTCAGAAGCTTTCTTT
.,.,TRBV6-5,TRBJ1-1,CASSYSLVNTEAFF,TGTGCCAGCAGTTACTCCCTAGTGAACACTGAAGCTTTCTTT
.,.,TRBV7-9,TRBJ2-3,CASSLEGGGDTQYF,TGTGCCAGCAGCTTAGAAGGGGGGGGAGATACGCAGTATTTT
TRBD2,few,TRBV4-1,TRBJ2-1,CASSQDVRGTSGSYEQFF,TGCGCCAGCAGCCAAGATGTCCGCGGGACTAGCGGGAGCTATGAGCAGTTCTTC
.,.,TRBV7-7,TRBJ2-1,CASSLGFKGFDEQFF,TGTGCTAGCAGCTTAGGATTTAAGGGGTTCGATGAGCAGTTCTTC
.,.,TRBV7-9,TRBJ1-1,CASSLVPGNPEAFF,TGTGCCAGCAGCTTAGTCCCCGGGAACCCTGAAGCTTTCTTT
TRBD1,once,TRBV15,TRBJ2-1,CATTNGQGLDNEQFF,TGTGCCACCACCAACGGACAGGGCCTCGACAATGAGCAGTTCTTC
.,.,TRBV4-2,TRBJ2-7,CASSQGIRGKKPYEQYF,TGTGCCAGCAGCCAAGGGATAAGGGGCAAAAAGCCCTACGAGCAGTACTTC
.,.,TRBV4-1,TRBJ2-1,CASSQGHYNEQFF,TGCGCCAGCAGCCAAGGACATTACAATGAGCAGTTCTTC
.,.,TRBV7-7,TRBJ2-5,CASSLVRSGQETQYF,TGTGCTAGCAGCTTAGTCCGAAGCGGCCAAGAGACCCAGTACTTC
TRBD1,once,TRBV29-1,TRBJ2-3,CSVGDRGIVSDTQYF,TGCAGCGTTGGCGACAGGGGTATCGTCTCAGATACGCAGTATTTT
TRBD1,.,TRBV28,TRBJ2-1,CASSSPGDSYNEQFF,TGTGCCAGCAGTTCCCCCGGGGACAGTTACAATGAGCAGTTCTTC
.,.,TRBV6-6,TRBJ1-5,CASSSANRNQPQHF,TGTGCCAGCAGTTCCGCCAACAGGAATCAGCCCCAGCATTTT
.,.,TRBV28,TRBJ1-1,CASSLSGGRTEAFF,TGTGCCAGCAGCTTATCAGGCGGGAGGACTGAAGCTTTCTTT
TRBD1,.,TRBV23-1,TRBJ1-5,CASSLTGLVENQPQHF,TGCGCCAGCAGCTTGACAGGGTTAGTGGAGAATCAGCCCCAGCATTTT
.,.,TRBV28,TRBJ2-7,CASTGGGYEQYF,TGTGCCAGTACGGGGGGCGGGTACGAGCAGTACTTC
.,.,TRBV6-1,TRBJ2-3,CATVPEAFEDTQYF,TGTGCCACCGTCCCCGAGGCCTTTGAAGATACGCAGTATTTT
.,.,TRBV5-4,TRBJ2-2,CASSFSGGELFF,TGTGCCAGCAGCTTTAGTGGCGGGGAGCTGTTTTTT
.,.,TRBV7-8,TRBJ1-1,CASSLPQGGGEAFF,TGTGCCAGCAGCTTACCACAGGGCGGAGGTGAAGCTTTCTTT
.,.,TRBV29-1,TRBJ2-5,CSIRGSQETQYF,TGCAGCATACGTGGCTCGCAAGAGACCCAGTACTTC
.,.,TRBV23-1,TRBJ2-7,CASSQSSASYEQYF,TGCGCCAGCAGTCAGTCTAGCGCTTCCTACGAGCAGTACTTC
.,.,TRBV13,TRBJ1-1,CASTPAGVGTEAFF,TGTGCCAGCACTCCGGCAGGGGTAGGGACTGAAGCTTTCTTT
.,.,TRBV29-1,TRBJ1-5,CSVGGIRGQPQHF,TGCAGCGTTGGGGGCATAAGGGGACAGCCCCAGCATTTT
.,.,TRBV7-2,TRBJ2-3,CASSANTDTQYF,TGTGCCAGCAGCGCTAACACAGATACGCAGTATTTT
.,.,TRBV4-1,TRBJ2-1,CASSNPIRGSGSSYNEQFF,TGCGCCAGCAGTAACCCGATTCGAGGCTCGGGGAGCTCCTACAATGAGCAGTTCTTC
TRBD2,.,TRBV7-6,TRBJ2-5,CASSPLAGGLVQETQYF,TGTGCCAGCAGCCCCCTGGCGGGAGGCCTGGTACAAGAGACCCAGTACTTC
.,once,TRBV11-2,TRBJ2-1,CASSYRDTNNEQFF,TGTGCCAGCAGCTACCGGGACACCAACAATGAGCAGTTCTTC
TRBD2,.,TRBV6-1,TRBJ2-1,CASSALSLAGEVMFF,TGTGCCAGCAGTGCCCTTTCTCTAGCGGGAGAGGTAATGTTCTTC
TRBD1,.,TRBV9,TRBJ2-3,CASSVEYRGSDTQYF,TGTGCCAGCAGCGTAGAATACAGGGGGTCAGATACGCAGTATTTT
TRBD1,.,TRBV4-1,TRBJ1-2,CASSQRYRTGDFDYGYTF,TGCGCCAGCAGCCAAAGATACAGGACAGGGGATTTTGACTATGGCTACACCTTC
.,.,TRBV28,TRBJ2-7,CASSGSYEQYF,TGTGCCAGCAGTGGCAGCTACGAGCAGTACTTC
.,.,TRBV9,TRBJ2-1,CASSVGSTSYNEQFF,TGTGCCAGCAGCGTAGGGTCTACCTCCTACAATGAGCAGTTCTTC
.,.,TRBV5-4,TRBJ1-2,CASSPPGQSYGYTF,TGTGCCAGCAGCCCCCCAGGGCAGAGCTATGGCTACACCTTC